This T cell receptor beta chain derives from a study of read filtering for tumor transcriptome and immune sequencing. Whole-study results and caveats: RNA-seq captured clonotypes less deeply and reliably than IR-seq. Correlation between methods rose after single-read clonotypes were removed.

From around 0.4 ug of RNA, a library with molecular barcoded alpha/delta and beta/gamma adaptors was made. TCRdb redid the calling of the reads with MiXCR, one entry per CDR3 protein. The sample shows tens of thousands of distinct CDR3 sequences, roughly 10% of them seen only once. Germline lookup yields CDR1 SEHNR and CDR2 FQNEAQ (reference sequence). The CDR3 has 12 amino acids. V gave up 3 bases and J gave up 9 bases; unmatched junction bases: 5. The sample holds many counts of this clonotype. The antigen remains undetermined. The sequence was obtained from a donor at least 40 years old with multiple myeloma. V usage is TRBV7-9 and J usage is TRBJ2-7; 7 bases map to TRBD2. The sequencing sample was made of a population of CD138-negative cells sorted from bone marrow. The DNA of the CDR3 is TGTGCCAGCAGCTTCGACGGGGGGAGGCAGTACTTC. Protein sequence: CASSFDGGRQYF.